This TCR beta chain came from a study of cytomegalovirus exposure and HLA in healthy donors. Study results and caveats: For cytomegalovirus status, the classifier reportedly gave diagnoses with high specificity and sensitivity. There were 160 or so TCR beta chains listed as cytomegalovirus-associated. Excluded were some V segments that proved indistinguishable, including TRBV6-2 and TRBV6-3.

Germline lookup yields CDR1 SGHAT and CDR2 FQNNGV. V was shortened by 1 base and J by 2 bases, with 9 bases between the two germline ends. The length of the CDR3 is 14 residues. Amplification used 60 Vbeta primers and 13 Jbeta primers. Profiling relied on immunoSEQ multiplex PCR, and the TCRdb table lists in-frame clones only, not all of them. This sample's table reports about 84,000 clones. Comment on this clone: Its antigen is still unknown.

Regarding donors, all were healthy bone marrow donors. The sample was PBMCs. The clonotype originates from a man in his fifties in good health and CMV-seronegative. The chain couples TRBV11-2 to TRBJ2-7, with D uncertain. In nucleotides, the CDR3 is TGTGCCAGCAGCTTAGTGGGCGCAGCCTACGAGCAGTACTTC. Its protein product is CASSLVGAAYEQYF.